The clone carrying this T cell receptor beta chain appeared a few times. The antigen is not known. The library targeted TCRbeta and was prepared with unique molecular identifiers. TCRdb recomputed calls from the PCR reads with MiXCR, one row per CDR3 protein. The sample holds about 610,000 distinct CDR3 sequences, over 20% seen once. The trim removed 1 base at V and 0 bases at J, leaving 5 bases unmatched. The CDR3 sequence is 18 residues long. Germline lookup yields CDR1 SGHRS and CDR2 YFSETQ. The data originate from a study of T-cell reconstitution after alpha-beta-depleted transplantation in children. Notes on the study in general: A year post-transplant, T-cell counts and diversity derived mostly from newly produced T cells. Alpha-beta T cells present about two months after transplant were reported to originate from several hundred expanded graft clones.

The specimen was PBMCs, collected before TCRalphabeta/CD19-depleted stem cell transplant. The chain links TRBV5-1 to TRBJ2-1; the match to TRBD2 covers 12 bases. The clonotype was recovered from a boy younger than two with Wiskott-Aldrich syndrome, due to receive a stem cell transplant. Here the CDR3 reads CASSLSASGRASYNEQFF. CDR3 in DNA: TGCGCCAGCAGCTTGTCAGCTAGCGGGAGGGCCTCCTACAATGAGCAGTTCTTC.